Each of the 15 T cell receptor beta chains below was sequenced from the same sample in a study of T cell repertoires in cytomegalovirus infection. TCRdb passed the reads through MiXCR, listing each CDR3 protein once. The table includes roughly 500,000 distinct CDR3 sequences, 33% detected once. These receptors have no known antigen. This sample comprised cultured PBMCs, obtained from culture after CMV antigen stimulation. The receptors were gathered from a human donor in good health (CMV status not recorded). Some clones in this sample may be carry-over from other donors' samples.

The table lists this clonotype with many counts. Given a much more abundant clone one base away, this may be a read error. The V gene is TRBV7-2, the J gene TRBJ2-7; D gene unclear. V was cut by 2 bases and J by 3 bases, with 5 bases left in between. The CDR3 runs 12 residues. Germline V gene lookup returns CDR1 SGHTA and CDR2 FQGNSA. CDR3 sequence: CASSLSNYEQYF. The CDR3 coding sequence is TGTGCCAGCAGCTTATCGAACTACGAGCAGTACTTC.

This clonotype has ten or more counts. This rearrangement joins TRBV7-2 to TRBJ1-1; D remains ambiguous. Germline values: CDR1 SGHTA, CDR2 FQGNSA. Trimming stripped 3 bases from V and 0 bases from J, with 8 bases between. The CDR3 extends over 14 amino acids. The chain's CDR3 is CASSFIGLNTEAFF. In DNA, the CDR3 is TGTGCCAGCAGCTTTATCGGCCTGAACACTGAAGCTTTCTTT.

This clonotype was seen a few times. The CDR3, as DNA: TGTGCCAGCAGTTTAAGCGGGAGGGCCAACTACAATGAGCAGTTCTTC. It codes for CASSLSGRANYNEQFF. The chain recombines TRBV12-3 or TRBV12-4 with TRBJ2-1, with 10 positions matching TRBD2. The CDR3 length is 16 residues. J was trimmed by 3 bases and V by 2 bases; bases with no gene match: 4.

This clonotype was detected once. CDR3 amino acids: CASSQVQGAYEQYV. The CDR3 nucleotides read TGCGCCAGCAGCCAAGTGCAGGGTGCCTACGAGCAGTACGTC. The chain uses TRBV4-1 and TRBJ2-7, with D perhaps matching TRBD1 (5 bases). This CDR3 has 14 amino acids. Germline lookup yields CDR1 MGHRA and CDR2 YSYEKL. V was trimmed by 1 base and J by 2 bases, leaving 9 bases between them.

The V and J genes are TRBV6-8 and TRBJ2-3, with unresolved D. From germline, CDR1 is MNHGY and CDR2 SAAAGT. The V and J ends lost 0 bases and 7 bases respectively, with 14 bases between them. The CDR3 runs 15 residues. This chain's CDR3 is CASSYSFAVLNTQYF. In nucleotides, the CDR3 is TGTGCCAGCAGTTACTCGTTCGCCGTCTTGAATACGCAGTATTTT.

This clonotype was seen many times. The rearrangement links TRBV7-2 to TRBJ2-3; unclear D gene. With 5 bases removed from V and 2 bases from J, the gap between germline ends came to 11 bases. The CDR3 loop spans 14 amino acids. Per germline, CDR1 SGHTA and CDR2 FQGNSA. In nucleotides, the CDR3 is TGTGCCAGCAGCCAAGACAAACTCACAGATACGCAGTATTTT. Translated, it gives CASSQDKLTDTQYF. Looking up the rest from reference TRBV7-2 and TRBJ2-3 gives the full variable domain: GAGVSQSPSNKVTEKGKDVELRCDPISGHTALYWYRQSLGQGLEFLIYFQGNSAPDKSGLPSDRFSAERTGGSVSTLTIQRTQQEDSAVYLCASSQDKLTDTQYFGPGTRLTVL.

The V call is TRBV11-3, the J call TRBJ2-5, with D unresolved. Germline V gene data show CDR1 as SGHNT and CDR2 as YENEEA. The CDR3 is 14 amino acids. Trimming took off 4 bases at V and 0 bases at J, with 9 bases between the two ends. CDR3 amino acids: CASSSMSYQETQYF. CDR3 nucleotide sequence: TGTGCCAGCAGCTCCATGAGTTACCAAGAGACCCAGTACTTC.

The chain uses TRBV5-3 and TRBJ2-1; no firm D call. TRBV5-3 is identified as an open reading frame with a role that is uncertain. V lost 8 bases, J lost 4 bases, and 13 bases lay in between. The CDR3 has 13 amino acids. CDR3 DNA: TGTGCCAGCAGCCCTCAGACATACAATGAGCAGTTCTTC. It specifies CASSPQTYNEQFF.

The chain recombines TRBV9 with TRBJ2-2; D is unresolved. The germline V and J ends were trimmed by 0 bases and 4 bases, with 4 bases remaining between them. The germline V gene encodes CDR1 SGDLS and CDR2 YYNGEE. This CDR3 has 13 amino acids. CDR3 sequence reads: CASSVVPTGELFF. The CDR3 DNA reads TGTGCCAGCAGCGTAGTCCCCACCGGGGAGCTGTTTTTT.

This chain uses TRBV12-3 or TRBV12-4 with TRBJ1-1; D is undetermined. CDR3 size: 13 residues. V was clipped by 2 bases and J by 1 base, with 5 bases between them. The chain's CDR3 is CASSLRPNTEAFF. DNA for the CDR3: TGTGCCAGCAGTTTAAGGCCGAACACTGAAGCTTTCTTT.

The chain joins TRBV11-2 to TRBJ1-2; D not certain. The CDR3 is 12 residues long. V was shortened by 2 bases and J by 8 bases, with 9 bases between the two germline ends. Germline loops: CDR1 SGHAT, CDR2 FQNNGV. The CDR3 loop is CASSLKMEGYTF. The CDR3 DNA reads TGTGCCAGCAGCTTAAAAATGGAGGGCTACACCTTC.

The chain joins TRBV7-9 to TRBJ1-6; no clear D. The CDR3 runs 16 residues. Looked up from germline, CDR1 is SEHNR and CDR2 is FQNEAQ (reference sequence). Trimming took 5 bases from V and 4 from J, leaving 15 bases between them. CDR3 residues: CASSQSLLPYNSPLHF. CDR3 DNA: TGTGCCAGCAGCCAAAGTCTACTCCCGTATAATTCACCCCTCCACTTT. Combining the CDR3 with reference TRBV7-9 and TRBJ1-6 gives the whole variable domain DTGVSQNPRHKITKRGQNVTFRCDPISEHNRLYWYRQTLGQGPEFLTYFQNEAQLEKSRLLSDRFSAERPKGSFSTLEIQRTEQGDSAMYLCASSQSLLPYNSPLHFGNGTRLTVT.

This clonotype has more than one count but fewer than ten. One end of the junction fails to match germline, which may point to a read error. The chain combines TRBV7-6 with TRBJ2-2; the D is unclear. There are 15 residues in the CDR3. CDR1 is SGHVS, CDR2 FNYEAQ, per germline. CDR3 protein: CASSLGPSNTGELFF. The CDR3 coding sequence is TGTGCTAGCAGCCTCGGACCATCGAACACCGGGGAGCTGTTTTTT. Full variable domain (outside the CDR3, taken from reference TRBV7-6 and TRBJ2-2): GAGVSQSPRYKVTKRGQDVALRCDPISGHVSLYWYRQALGQGPEFLTYFNYEAQQDKSGLPNDRFSAERPEGSISTLTIQRTEQRDSAMYRCASSLGPSNTGELFFGEGSRLTVL.

The sample holds a few counts of this clonotype. The chain uses TRBV12-3 or TRBV12-4 and TRBJ1-1; tentative D call: TRBD1 (5 bases). This CDR3 has 12 amino acids. With 8 bases removed from V and 4 bases from J, the gap between germline ends came to 11 bases. The CDR3 DNA sequence: TGTGCCAGCCTAAGGAGGGGCACTGAAGCTTTCTTT. Its translation is CASLRRGTEAFF.

V and J are TRBV6-2 or TRBV6-3 and TRBJ2-7; 7 bases match TRBD2. J lost 7 bases, V lost 1 base, and 4 bases had no gene match. This CDR3 contains 13 residues. Germline CDR1 and CDR2: MNHEY and SVGEGT. The CDR3 reads CASSYYAGEEQYV. The CDR3, as DNA: TGTGCCAGCAGTTACTATGCGGGAGAGGAGCAGTACGTC.